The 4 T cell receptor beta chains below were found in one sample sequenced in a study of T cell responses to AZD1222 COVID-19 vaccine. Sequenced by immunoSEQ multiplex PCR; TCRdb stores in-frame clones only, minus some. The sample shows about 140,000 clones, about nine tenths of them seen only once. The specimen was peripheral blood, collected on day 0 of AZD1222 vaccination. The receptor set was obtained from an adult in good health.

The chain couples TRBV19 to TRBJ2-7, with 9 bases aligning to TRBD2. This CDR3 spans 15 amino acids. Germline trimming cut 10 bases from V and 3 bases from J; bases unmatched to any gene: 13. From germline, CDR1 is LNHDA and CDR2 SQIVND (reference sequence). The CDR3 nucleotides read TGTGCCACCCTTGCGGGGGCGGGAGGGGGCTACGAGCAGTACTTC. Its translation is CATLAGAGGGYEQYF.

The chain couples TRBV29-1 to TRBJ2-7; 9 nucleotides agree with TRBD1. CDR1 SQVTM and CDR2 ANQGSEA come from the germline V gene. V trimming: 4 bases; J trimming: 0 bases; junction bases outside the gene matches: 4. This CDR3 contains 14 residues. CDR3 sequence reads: CSVGGTGSSYEQYF. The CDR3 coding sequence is TGCAGCGTTGGGGGGACAGGGAGCTCCTACGAGCAGTACTTC.

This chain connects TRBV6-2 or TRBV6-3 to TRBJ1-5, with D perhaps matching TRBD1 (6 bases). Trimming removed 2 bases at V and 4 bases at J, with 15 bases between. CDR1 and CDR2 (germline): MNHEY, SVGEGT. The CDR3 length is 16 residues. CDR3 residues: CASSYVRRDNNQPQHF. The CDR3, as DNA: TGTGCCAGCAGTTACGTGCGCCGGGACAATAATCAGCCCCAGCATTTT.

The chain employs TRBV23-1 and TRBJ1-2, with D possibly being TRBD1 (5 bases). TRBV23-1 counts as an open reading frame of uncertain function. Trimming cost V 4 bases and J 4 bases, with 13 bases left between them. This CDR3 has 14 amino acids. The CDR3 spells CASSPGRATYGYTF. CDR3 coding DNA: TGCGCCAGCAGTCCTGGCAGGGCCACCTATGGCTACACCTTC.